This entry lists 21 T cell receptor beta chains sequenced from one sample in a study of siplizumab effects on memory and regulatory T cells. The protocol was immunoSEQ multiplex PCR, while the TCRdb copy is restricted to in-frame clones and leaves out a portion. Of about 91,000 clones detected, roughly 95% appear once; the ten largest clones hold approximately 0.031%. The sample consisted of naive CD4+ T cells sorted from blood. Receptor source: a human donor in good health.

The chain carries TRBV28 and TRBJ1-5; no firm D call. Germline V gene sequence: CDR1 MDHEN, CDR2 SYDVKM. The CDR3 is made up of 12 amino acids. V lost 2 bases to trimming and J lost 4 bases, with 3 bases between them. CDR3 region: CASSLMNQPQHF. CDR3 DNA sequence: TGTGCCAGCAGTTTAATGAATCAGCCCCAGCATTTT.

In DNA, the CDR3 is TGTGCCAGCAGTGAGGCTGCCCTTAACTATGGCTACACCTTC. It is translated as CASSEAALNYGYTF. The rearrangement joins TRBV25-1 to TRBJ1-2; D is undetermined. The V gene's germline CDR1 is MGHDK and CDR2 SYGVNS. This CDR3 comprises 14 residues. The V end lost 3 bases, the J end lost 1 base, and 9 bases lay between the germline ends.

CDR3 protein: CASSEGGTAADTQYF. Written as DNA, the CDR3 is TGTGCCAGCAGTGAAGGGGGCACGGCAGCGGATACGCAGTATTTT. The chain employs TRBV6-1 and TRBJ2-3, with a tentative D call TRBD1 (5 bases). Germline V CDR1 and CDR2: MNHNS, SASEGT. The CDR3 runs 15 residues. V lost 1 base and J 6 bases, leaving 14 bases between the germline ends.

This chain uses TRBV10-1 with TRBJ2-1, with a possible D match to TRBD2 (7 bases). V was pared by 2 bases and J by 8 bases, with 16 bases between. Germline CDR1 and CDR2: WNHNN and SYGVQD (reference sequence). CDR3 length: 15 residues. The CDR3, as DNA: TGCGCCAGCAGTGAGCGGGGGGCCTTAATATATGAGCAGTTCTTC. Translating gives CASSERGALIYEQFF.

This chain uses TRBV27 with TRBJ1-5; 8 bases map to TRBD1. Germline V gives CDR1 MNHEY, CDR2 SMNVEV (reference sequence). The V gene end was trimmed by 5 bases and the J gene end by 4 bases; junction bases not matched to a gene: 7. This CDR3 is built from 15 residues. CDR3 sequence reads: CASSHYRDRNQPQHF. For the CDR3, the DNA is TGTGCCAGCAGTCACTACCGGGACAGGAATCAGCCCCAGCATTTT.

V gene TRBV14 combines with J gene TRBJ2-2; a possible D gene is TRBD1 (6 bases). V gave up 5 bases and J gave up 6 bases, with 13 bases separating them. CDR1 and CDR2 (germline): SGHDN, FVKESK. The CDR3 is 14 amino acids. The CDR3 DNA follows: TGTGCCAGCAGCTCCGACAGGAAGTCCGGGGAGCTGTTTTTT. It yields the protein CASSSDRKSGELFF.

This clone was detected only once. The chain combines TRBV18 with TRBJ1-3; unclear D gene. CDR1 and CDR2 (germline): KGHSH, LQKENI. The V end lost 0 bases, the J end lost 7 bases, and 10 bases lay between the germline ends. This CDR3 has 14 amino acids. The CDR3 is CASSPPGSRNTIYF. Here the CDR3 DNA reads TGTGCCAGCTCACCACCGGGCTCTAGGAACACCATATATTTT.

V is TRBV4-3 and J is TRBJ1-3; D unclear. Trimming took 5 bases from V and 2 from J, leaving 4 bases between them. In germline, CDR1 is LGHNA, CDR2 YSLEER. The CDR3 runs 12 residues. The CDR3 DNA sequence: TGCGCCAGCAGCGACCCTGGAAACACCATATATTTT. Residues: CASSDPGNTIYF.

The CDR3 loop reads CASSLVFQPQHF. The DNA of the CDR3 is TGTGCCAGCAGCTTAGTTTTTCAGCCCCAGCATTTT. The chain uses TRBV7-8 and TRBJ1-5; D gene uncertain. With 1 base removed from V and 6 bases from J, the gap between germline ends came to 4 bases. This CDR3 is built from 12 residues. CDR1 and CDR2 (germline): SGHVS, FQNEAQ.

V and J are TRBV5-1 and TRBJ2-3; 7 nucleotides line up with TRBD2. CDR1 and CDR2 (germline): SGHRS, YFSETQ. Losses at the gene ends were 1 base for V and 0 bases for J; bases not matched to a gene: 2. The CDR3 is made up of 15 amino acids. CDR3 nucleotide sequence: TGCGCCAGCAGCTTGATGGGACTAAGCACAGATACGCAGTATTTT. Its protein is CASSLMGLSTDTQYF.

V and J are TRBV11-3 and TRBJ1-1, with D uncertain. The CDR3 runs to 14 residues. Germline-derived CDR1 and CDR2 are SGHNT and YENEEA. V was shortened by 3 bases and J by 1 base, with 9 bases between the two germline ends. In DNA, the CDR3 is TGTGCCAGCAGCTTGTCGGGAGGGAACACTGAAGCTTTCTTT. It encodes CASSLSGGNTEAFF.

V and J are TRBV25-1 and TRBJ1-6; TRBD1 aligns across 8 bases. This CDR3 contains 16 residues. Trimming removed 2 bases from V and 10 bases from J; junction bases left unmatched: 10. Germline-derived CDR1 and CDR2 are MGHDK and SYGVNS. CDR3 DNA sequence: TGTGCCAGCAGTGAAACATTGCAGGGGGCAAAATCACCCCTCCACTTT. Residues: CASSETLQGAKSPLHF.

V and J are TRBV7-3 and TRBJ1-6, with unresolved D. Germline CDR1 is SGHTA and CDR2 is FQGTGA. Trimming took 5 bases from V and 8 from J, leaving 4 bases between them. This CDR3 spans 11 amino acids. This CDR3 reads CASSAYSPLHF. In nucleotides, the CDR3 is TGTGCCAGCAGCGCCTATTCACCCCTCCACTTT.

V is TRBV11-2 and J is TRBJ1-4, with D hard to call. V was trimmed by 1 base and J by 7 bases, leaving 7 bases between them. Germline CDR1 SGHAT, CDR2 FQNNGV. The CDR3 sequence is 13 residues long. Here the CDR3 reads CASSLVGGEKLFF. The DNA of the CDR3 is TGTGCCAGCAGCTTAGTTGGCGGTGAAAAACTGTTTTTT.

The chain is built from TRBV5-4 and TRBJ1-2; 9 bases map to TRBD1. The junction had 3 bases not matched to a gene; V was cut back by 5 bases and J by 4 bases. The V gene's germline CDR1 is SGHNT and CDR2 YYREEE (reference sequence). The CDR3 is made up of 13 amino acids. CDR3 nucleotide sequence: TGTGCCAGCAGTCGGGACAGGGTCTATGGCTACACCTTC. Translation: CASSRDRVYGYTF.

The V gene is TRBV5-1, the J gene TRBJ2-5; D is unresolved. CDR1 SGHRS and CDR2 YFSETQ come from the germline V gene. Trimming shortened V by 6 bases and J by 2 bases, and 11 bases separated the two germline ends. The CDR3 totals 13 residues. Here the CDR3 reads CASTVSGQETQYF. CDR3 nucleotide sequence: TGCGCCAGCACGGTCTCCGGGCAAGAGACCCAGTACTTC.

The rearrangement uses TRBV4-1 and TRBJ2-5, with 10 bases matching TRBD2. The J call could be wrong; TRBJ2-7 is a better fit for the DNA end. Germline CDR1 MGHRA, CDR2 YSYEKL. This CDR3 comprises 19 residues. The CDR3 here is CASSQGFGRDSGGMYEQYF. The CDR3 region has the DNA TGCGCCAGCAGCCAAGGCTTTGGACGGGATAGCGGGGGGATGTACGAGCAGTACTTC.

The genes are TRBV5-1 and TRBJ2-1; no clear D. V was pared by 1 base and J by 8 bases, with 10 bases between. The CDR3 is 13 residues long. Germline V gene data show CDR1 as SGHRS and CDR2 as YFSETQ. The CDR3 protein is CASSLSPSYEQFF. CDR3 DNA: TGCGCCAGCAGCTTGAGCCCTTCCTATGAGCAGTTCTTC.

This chain links TRBV5-1 with TRBJ1-1; the D is unclear. The CDR3 length is 13 residues. V lost 0 bases and J 5 bases, leaving 8 bases between the germline ends. Germline values: CDR1 SGHRS, CDR2 YFSETQ. This CDR3 reads CASSLVERTEAFF. The CDR3, as DNA: TGCGCCAGCAGCTTGGTCGAGAGGACTGAAGCTTTCTTT.

Only a few counts were recorded for this clone. The junction does not match germline at one end; this may be a read error. The chain is built from TRBV7-9 and TRBJ1-3, with a tentative D call TRBD1 (5 bases). The CDR3 contains 11 residues. From germline, CDR1 is SEHNR and CDR2 FQNEAQ (reference sequence). Written as DNA, the CDR3 is TGTGCCAGCAGCTCGGCCCGGGACCCAGCCTTT. Its protein product is CASSSARDPAF.

This chain links TRBV5-1 with TRBJ1-5, with a weak D call TRBD1 (6 bases). This CDR3 region has 15 residues. Deletions cut 3 bases from V and 6 bases from J, with 16 bases between. Per germline, CDR1 SGHRS and CDR2 YFSETQ. The CDR3 DNA sequence: TGCGCCAGCAGCTGGCAATCGGGGGGCGGTCAGCCCCAGCATTTT. As protein: CASSWQSGGGQPQHF.